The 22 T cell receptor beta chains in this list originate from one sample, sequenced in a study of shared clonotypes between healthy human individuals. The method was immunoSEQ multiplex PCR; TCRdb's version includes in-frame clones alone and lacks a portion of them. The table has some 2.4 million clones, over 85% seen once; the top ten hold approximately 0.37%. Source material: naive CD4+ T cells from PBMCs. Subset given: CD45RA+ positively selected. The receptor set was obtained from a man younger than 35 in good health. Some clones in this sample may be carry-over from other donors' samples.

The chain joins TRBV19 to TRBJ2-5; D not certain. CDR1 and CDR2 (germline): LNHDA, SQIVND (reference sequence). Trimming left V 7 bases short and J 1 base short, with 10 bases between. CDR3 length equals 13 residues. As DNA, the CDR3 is TGTGCCAGTATGGGATGGAGCCAAGAGACCCAGTACTTC. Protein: CASMGWSQETQYF.

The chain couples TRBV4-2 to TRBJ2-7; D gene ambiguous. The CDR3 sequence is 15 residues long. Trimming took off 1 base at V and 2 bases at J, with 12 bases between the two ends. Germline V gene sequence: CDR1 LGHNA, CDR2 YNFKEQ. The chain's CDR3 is CASSQGYLPTYEQYF. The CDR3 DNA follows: TGTGCCAGCAGCCAAGGGTACCTCCCCACCTACGAGCAGTACTTC.

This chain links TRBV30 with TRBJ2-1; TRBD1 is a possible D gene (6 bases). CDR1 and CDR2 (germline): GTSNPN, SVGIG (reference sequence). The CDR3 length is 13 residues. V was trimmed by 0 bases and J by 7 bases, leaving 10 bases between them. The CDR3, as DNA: TGTGCCTGGAGTGTAGAGGGGGTAAATGAGCAGTTCTTC. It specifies CAWSVEGVNEQFF.

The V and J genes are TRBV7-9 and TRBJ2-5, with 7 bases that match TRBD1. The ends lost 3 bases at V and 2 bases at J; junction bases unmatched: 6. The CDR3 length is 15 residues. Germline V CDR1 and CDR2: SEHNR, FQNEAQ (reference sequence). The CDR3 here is CASSFSTGVQETQYF. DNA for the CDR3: TGTGCCAGCAGCTTTAGTACAGGGGTACAAGAGACCCAGTACTTC. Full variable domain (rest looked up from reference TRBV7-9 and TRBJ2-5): DTGVSQNPRHKITKRGQNVTFRCDPISEHNRLYWYRQTLGQGPEFLTYFQNEAQLEKSRLLSDRFSAERPKGSFSTLEIQRTEQGDSAMYLCASSFSTGVQETQYFGPGTRLLVL.

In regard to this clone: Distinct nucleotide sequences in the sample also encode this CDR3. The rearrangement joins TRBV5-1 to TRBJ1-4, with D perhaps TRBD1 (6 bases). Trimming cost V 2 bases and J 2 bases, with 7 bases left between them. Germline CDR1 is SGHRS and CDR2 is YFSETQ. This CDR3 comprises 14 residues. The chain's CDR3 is CASSLTGTNEKLFF. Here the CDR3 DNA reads TGCGCCAGCAGCTTAACAGGGACTAATGAAAAACTGTTTTTT.

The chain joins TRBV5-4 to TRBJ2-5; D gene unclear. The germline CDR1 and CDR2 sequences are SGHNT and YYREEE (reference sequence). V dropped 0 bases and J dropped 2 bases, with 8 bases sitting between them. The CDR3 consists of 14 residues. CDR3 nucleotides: TGTGCCAGCAGCTTGGTTCTTGGGCAAGAGACCCAGTACTTC. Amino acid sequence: CASSLVLGQETQYF.

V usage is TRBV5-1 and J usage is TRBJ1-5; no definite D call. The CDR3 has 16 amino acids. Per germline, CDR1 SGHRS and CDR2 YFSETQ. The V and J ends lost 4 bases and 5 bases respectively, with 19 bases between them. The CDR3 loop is CASSPGRGGGYQPQHF. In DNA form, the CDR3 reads TGCGCCAGCAGCCCAGGTAGAGGAGGAGGATATCAGCCCCAGCATTTT.

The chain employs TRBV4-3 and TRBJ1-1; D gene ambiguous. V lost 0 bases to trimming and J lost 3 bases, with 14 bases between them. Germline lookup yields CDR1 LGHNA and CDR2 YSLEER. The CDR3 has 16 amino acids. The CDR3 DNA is TGCGCCAGCAGCCAAGATAGTGTGGGCAACTACACTGAAGCTTTCTTT. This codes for CASSQDSVGNYTEAFF.

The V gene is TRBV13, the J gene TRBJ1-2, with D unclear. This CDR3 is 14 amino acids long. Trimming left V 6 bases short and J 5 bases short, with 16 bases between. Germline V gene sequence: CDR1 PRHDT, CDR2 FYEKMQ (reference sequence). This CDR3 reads CASSVVGNWYGYTF. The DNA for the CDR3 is TGTGCCAGCAGTGTGGTGGGGAATTGGTATGGCTACACCTTC.

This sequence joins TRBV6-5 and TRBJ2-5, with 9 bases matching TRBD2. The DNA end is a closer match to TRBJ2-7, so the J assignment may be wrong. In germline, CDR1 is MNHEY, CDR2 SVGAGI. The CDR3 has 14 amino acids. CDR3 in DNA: TGTGCCAGCAGCCCCGCGGGAGGGCCCTACGAGCAGTACTTC. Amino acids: CASSPAGGPYEQYF.

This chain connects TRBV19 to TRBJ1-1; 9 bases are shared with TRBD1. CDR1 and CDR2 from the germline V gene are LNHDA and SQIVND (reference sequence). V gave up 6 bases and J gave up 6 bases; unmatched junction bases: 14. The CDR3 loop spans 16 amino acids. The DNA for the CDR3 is TGTGCCAGTAGCGCGGGACAGGGTGGGATGGCGGCTGAAGCTTTCTTT. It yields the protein CASSAGQGGMAAEAFF.

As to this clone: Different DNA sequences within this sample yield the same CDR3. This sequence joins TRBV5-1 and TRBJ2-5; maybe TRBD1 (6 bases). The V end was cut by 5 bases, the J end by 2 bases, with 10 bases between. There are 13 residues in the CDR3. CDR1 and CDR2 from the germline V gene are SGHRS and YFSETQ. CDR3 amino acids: CASRGTPQETQYF. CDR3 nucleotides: TGCGCCAGCAGGGGGACACCTCAAGAGACCCAGTACTTC.

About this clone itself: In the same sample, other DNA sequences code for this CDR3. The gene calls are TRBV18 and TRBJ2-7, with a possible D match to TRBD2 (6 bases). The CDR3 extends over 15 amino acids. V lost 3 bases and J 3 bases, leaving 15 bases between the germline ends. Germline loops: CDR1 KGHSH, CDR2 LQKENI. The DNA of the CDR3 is TGTGCCAGCTCACCCCCGGGGCTAGCGAGCTACGAGCAGTACTTC. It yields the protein CASSPPGLASYEQYF.

The CDR3: CASSYSQVGWTEAFF. The CDR3, as DNA: TGCGCCAGCAGCTATTCTCAGGTCGGATGGACTGAAGCTTTCTTT. The J gene is TRBJ1-1, the V gene TRBV5-1; D not resolved. Looked up from germline, CDR1 is SGHRS and CDR2 is YFSETQ. The CDR3 has 15 residues. Trimming took 3 bases from V and 5 from J, leaving 17 bases between them.

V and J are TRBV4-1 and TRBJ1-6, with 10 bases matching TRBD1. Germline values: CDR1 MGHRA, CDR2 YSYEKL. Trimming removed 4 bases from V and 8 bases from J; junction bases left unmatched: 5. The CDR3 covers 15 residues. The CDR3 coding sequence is TGCGCCAGCAGCCTATTGGGACAGGGGTATTCACCCCTCCACTTT. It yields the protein CASSLLGQGYSPLHF.

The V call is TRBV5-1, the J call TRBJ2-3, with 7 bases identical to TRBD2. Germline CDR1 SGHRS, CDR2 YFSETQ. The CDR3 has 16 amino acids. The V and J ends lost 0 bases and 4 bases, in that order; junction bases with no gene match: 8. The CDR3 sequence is CASSLEAGWKSDTQYF. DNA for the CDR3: TGCGCCAGCAGCTTGGAAGCGGGATGGAAGTCAGATACGCAGTATTTT.

The CDR3 DNA reads TGCAGCGTCTCCCGGTATGGCTACACCTTC. Translating it yields CSVSRYGYTF. This chain links TRBV29-1 with TRBJ1-2; unclear D gene. The CDR3 sequence is 10 residues long. Germline assignment: CDR1 SQVTM and CDR2 ANQGSEA. Trimming shortened V by 6 bases and J by 5 bases, and 7 bases separated the two germline ends.

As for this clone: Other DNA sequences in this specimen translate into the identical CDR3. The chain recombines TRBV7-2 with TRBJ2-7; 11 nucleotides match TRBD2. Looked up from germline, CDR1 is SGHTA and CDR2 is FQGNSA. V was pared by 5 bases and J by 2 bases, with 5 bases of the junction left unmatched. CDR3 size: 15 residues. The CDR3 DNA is TGTGCCAGCAGCCTAGGGACTAGCGGAACCTACGAGCAGTACTTC. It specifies CASSLGTSGTYEQYF.

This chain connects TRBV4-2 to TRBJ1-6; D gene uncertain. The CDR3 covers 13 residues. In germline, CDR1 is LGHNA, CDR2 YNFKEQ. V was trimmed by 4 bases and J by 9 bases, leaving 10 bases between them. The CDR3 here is CASSPSATSPLHF. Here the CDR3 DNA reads TGTGCCAGCAGCCCATCTGCCACTTCACCCCTCCACTTT.

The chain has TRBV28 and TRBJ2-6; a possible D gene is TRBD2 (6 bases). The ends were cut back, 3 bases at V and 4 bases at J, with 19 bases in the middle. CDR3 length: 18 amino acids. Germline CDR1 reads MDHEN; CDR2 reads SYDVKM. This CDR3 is CASSFRGNGGKGANVLTF. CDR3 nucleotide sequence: TGTGCCAGCAGTTTCCGGGGTAATGGGGGGAAAGGGGCCAACGTCCTGACTTTC.

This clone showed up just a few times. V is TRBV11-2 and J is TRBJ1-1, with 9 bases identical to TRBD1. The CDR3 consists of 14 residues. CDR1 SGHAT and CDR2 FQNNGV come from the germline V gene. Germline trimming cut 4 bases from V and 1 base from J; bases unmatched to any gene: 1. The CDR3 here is CASSWGQGNTEAFF. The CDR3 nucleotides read TGTGCCAGCAGCTGGGGACAGGGGAACACTGAAGCTTTCTTT.

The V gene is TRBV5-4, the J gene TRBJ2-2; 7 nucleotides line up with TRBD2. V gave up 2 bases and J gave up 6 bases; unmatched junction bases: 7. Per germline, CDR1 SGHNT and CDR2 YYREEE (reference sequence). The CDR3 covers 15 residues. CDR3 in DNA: TGTGCCAGCAGCTTAAGGGCGGGAGAAGCCGGGGAGCTGTTTTTT. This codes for CASSLRAGEAGELFF. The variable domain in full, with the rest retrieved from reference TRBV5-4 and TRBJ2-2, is ETGVTQSPTHLIKTRGQQVTLRCSSQSGHNTVSWYQQALGQGPQFIFQYYREEENGRGNFPPRFSGLQFPNYSSELNVNALELDDSALYLCASSLRAGEAGELFFGEGSRLTVL.